This entry features one TCR beta chain sequence. Its antigen is still unknown. From germline, CDR1 is SQVTM and CDR2 ANQGSEA. This CDR3 is built from 17 residues. V trimming: 7 bases; J trimming: 0 bases; junction bases outside the gene matches: 12. Sequencing was performed with immunoSEQ multiplex PCR; in TCRdb, only in-frame clones are kept and a portion is missing. Seen here are over 25,000 clones, roughly 80% observed once, and the top ten hold roughly 4%. This sample is part of a study of T cells in narcolepsy. Findings of the study overall: Blood of same and different patients, but not healthy controls, reportedly held recurring autoreactive clonotypes. Comparing one patient's CSF and blood CD4+ clonotypes highlighted HCRT- and TRIB2-specific autoreactive clonotypes.

The sample comprised memory (CD45RA-) CD4+ T cells from blood. The TCR originated in a human donor in good health. The chain carries TRBV29-1 and TRBJ2-1, with 10 bases fitting TRBD2. In nucleotides, the CDR3 is TGCAGCGCTGGGACTAGCGAGATGGGTAGCTCCTACAATGAGCAGTTCTTC. Its protein product is CSAGTSEMGSSYNEQFF.